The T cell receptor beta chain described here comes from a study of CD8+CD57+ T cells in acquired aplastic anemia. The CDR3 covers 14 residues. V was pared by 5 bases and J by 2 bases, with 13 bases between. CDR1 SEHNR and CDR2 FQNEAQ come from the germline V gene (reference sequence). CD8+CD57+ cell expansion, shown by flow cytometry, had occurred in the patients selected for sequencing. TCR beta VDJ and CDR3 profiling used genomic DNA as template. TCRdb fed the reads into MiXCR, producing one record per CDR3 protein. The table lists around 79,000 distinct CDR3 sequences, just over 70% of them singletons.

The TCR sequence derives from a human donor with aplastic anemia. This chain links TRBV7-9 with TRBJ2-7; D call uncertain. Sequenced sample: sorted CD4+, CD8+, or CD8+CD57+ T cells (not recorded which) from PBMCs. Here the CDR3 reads CASSPTEDAYEQYF. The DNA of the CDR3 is TGTGCCAGCAGCCCTACCGAGGACGCCTACGAGCAGTACTTC.